The 26 T cell receptor beta chains presented below share a single source sample, sequenced in a study of cytomegalovirus exposure and HLA in healthy donors. PCR was performed using 60 Vbeta and 13 Jbeta primers. Clones were sequenced by immunoSEQ multiplex PCR, and TCRdb holds only the in-frame ones, with some missing. The repertoire holds around 100,000 clones, with approximately 85% as singletons. The material sequenced was PBMCs. The receptors originated from a man aged 25-45 years in good health and CMV-seronegative.

This chain uses TRBV5-8 with TRBJ1-6; D is uncertain. This CDR3 contains 16 residues. From germline, CDR1 is SGHTS and CDR2 YDEGEE. V lost 2 bases, J lost 0 bases, and 9 bases lay in between. CDR3 bases: TGTGCCAGCAGCTTTTCCGGGAGCTCCTATAATTCACCCCTCCACTTT. Protein sequence: CASSFSGSSYNSPLHF.

In DNA, the CDR3 is TGTGCCAGCAGTCCATTAGCGGGGACTAGCACAGATACGCAGTATTTT. Translated: CASSPLAGTSTDTQYF. The genes are TRBV27 and TRBJ2-3, with TRBD2 matching over 8 bases. The ends lost 5 bases at V and 0 bases at J; junction bases unmatched: 7. CDR1 and CDR2 (germline): MNHEY, SMNVEV (reference sequence). The CDR3 totals 16 residues.

V gene TRBV7-9 combines with J gene TRBJ1-1; the D is unclear. CDR3 size: 13 residues. V was cut by 2 bases and J by 1 base, with 5 bases left in between. Germline V CDR1 and CDR2: SEHNR, FQNEAQ (reference sequence). The CDR3 bases are TGTGCCAGCAGCTTAAGCGGGAACACTGAAGCTTTCTTT. Its translation: CASSLSGNTEAFF.

This rearrangement joins TRBV7-4 to TRBJ2-7; TRBD2 agrees at 8 bases. CDR3 length equals 16 residues. Germline lookup yields CDR1 SGHVT and CDR2 SQSDAQ. Unmatched junction bases numbered 15, after V lost 5 bases and J lost 6 bases. In DNA, the CDR3 is TGTGCCAGCAGCCTATCATTGGGCAGCGGGAGTGGCGAGCAGTACTTC. Its translation: CASSLSLGSGSGEQYF.

This rearrangement joins TRBV6-6 to TRBJ2-7, with 10 bases fitting TRBD1. The germline gives CDR1 MNHNY, CDR2 SVGAGI (reference sequence). This CDR3 spans 15 amino acids. V dropped 8 bases and J dropped 6; count of bases not matched to a gene: 13. CDR3 sequence: CASASMTGGRSEQYF. CDR3 DNA sequence: TGTGCCAGCGCTAGTATGACAGGGGGCAGGTCCGAGCAGTACTTC.

This chain connects TRBV2 to TRBJ2-3; TRBD2 matches 7 bases. The CDR3 consists of 15 residues. Losses at the gene ends were 10 bases for V and 2 bases for J; bases not matched to a gene: 12. In germline, CDR1 is SNHLY, CDR2 FYNNEI. DNA of the CDR3: TGTGCCAACCACCCGAGCGGGGCCAACACAGATACGCAGTATTTT. This translates into CANHPSGANTDTQYF.

The rearrangement uses TRBV9 and TRBJ2-7; 12 bases agree with TRBD2. Germline-derived CDR1 and CDR2 are SGDLS and YYNGEE. CDR3 length: 16 amino acids. Germline trimming cut 3 bases from V and 4 bases from J; bases unmatched to any gene: 8. CDR3 residues: CASSATSGGLPYEQYF. The DNA of the CDR3 is TGTGCCAGCAGCGCGACTAGCGGGGGACTACCATACGAGCAGTACTTC.

The chain's CDR3 is CASSETSGSGEQFF. DNA for the CDR3: TGTGCCAGCAGTGAGACTAGCGGGAGCGGTGAGCAGTTCTTC. The rearrangement joins TRBV2 to TRBJ2-1; 12 bases align to TRBD2. With V trimmed by 3 bases and J by 9 bases, 3 bases remained unmatched. This CDR3 region has 14 residues. Per the germline V gene, CDR1 is SNHLY and CDR2 is FYNNEI.

Here the CDR3 reads CASSLYYEQYF. Here the CDR3 DNA reads TGTGCCAGCAGCTTGTACTACGAGCAGTACTTC. The chain employs TRBV5-4 and TRBJ2-7; D gene ambiguous. Trimming stripped 1 base from V and 3 bases from J, with 2 bases between. The germline gives CDR1 SGHNT, CDR2 YYREEE (reference sequence). The CDR3 has 11 residues.

The rearrangement links TRBV12-5 to TRBJ2-2; 7 bases line up with TRBD1. V lost 2 bases, J lost 2 bases, and 2 bases stayed unmatched. Germline values: CDR1 LGHNT, CDR2 FRNRAP. This CDR3 is built from 15 residues. The CDR3 sequence: CASGLRQGNTGELFF. The CDR3 DNA is TGTGCTAGTGGTTTGAGACAGGGAAACACCGGGGAGCTGTTTTTT.

The chain uses TRBV2 and TRBJ1-2; D possibly corresponds to TRBD1 (6 bases). The CDR3 is 17 amino acids. CDR1 is SNHLY, CDR2 FYNNEI, per germline. Trimming removed 2 bases from V and 2 bases from J, with 18 bases in between. The CDR3 region has the DNA TGTGCCAGCAGTGAACGCCAGGGCAGGGGAAGCAACTATGGCTACACCTTC. Translating it yields CASSERQGRGSNYGYTF.

The CDR3 loop reads CAWSKGASYNEQFF. The CDR3 DNA reads TGTGCCTGGAGTAAGGGGGCCTCCTACAATGAGCAGTTCTTC. The chain couples TRBV30 to TRBJ2-1, with 7 nucleotides matching TRBD1. The length of the CDR3 is 14 residues. With 2 bases clipped from V and 0 bases from J, the junction kept 1 base outside the gene matches. Germline V CDR1 and CDR2: GTSNPN, SVGIG (reference sequence).

This sequence joins TRBV25-1 and TRBJ2-7, with TRBD1 identical over 12 bases. CDR1 MGHDK and CDR2 SYGVNS come from the germline V gene. Trimming cost V 8 bases and J 6 bases; bases outside gene matches: 8. This CDR3 comprises 14 residues. The CDR3 protein is CASGIGTGGTEQYF. As DNA, the CDR3 is TGTGCCAGCGGTATTGGGACAGGGGGCACCGAGCAGTACTTC.

CDR3 in DNA: TGCGCCAGCAGCAGTACCGGGACAGCCTACGAGCAGTACTTC. It yields the protein CASSSTGTAYEQYF. The chain links TRBV5-1 to TRBJ2-7; TRBD1 agrees at 7 bases. Germline values: CDR1 SGHRS, CDR2 YFSETQ. With V trimmed by 4 bases and J by 2 bases, 6 bases remained unmatched. The CDR3 sequence is 14 residues long.

The chain couples TRBV5-4 to TRBJ1-1; D remains ambiguous. V dropped 2 bases and J dropped 3 bases, with 14 bases sitting between them. The CDR3 sequence is 15 residues long. Germline V gene sequence: CDR1 SGHNT, CDR2 YYREEE (reference sequence). CDR3 in amino acids: CASSLDKTGDTEAFF. CDR3 nucleotide sequence: TGTGCCAGCAGCTTAGATAAGACGGGTGACACTGAAGCTTTCTTT.

V is TRBV27 and J is TRBJ1-5, with D perhaps TRBD1 (6 bases). Germline V CDR1 and CDR2: MNHEY, SMNVEV (reference sequence). The CDR3 extends over 18 amino acids. Between the trimmed V and J ends, which lost 0 bases and 5 bases, there was a span of 20 bases. The CDR3 protein is CASSLSGDRLGFDQPQHF. CDR3 nucleotide sequence: TGTGCCAGCAGTTTATCGGGAGACAGGTTGGGGTTCGATCAGCCCCAGCATTTT.

This sequence joins TRBV15 and TRBJ2-7, with 10 bases aligning to TRBD1. The V gene end was trimmed by 5 bases and the J gene end by 0 bases; junction bases not matched to a gene: 13. The CDR3 sequence is 18 residues long. CDR1 is LNHNV and CDR2 is YYDKDF in the germline V gene (reference sequence). The CDR3 DNA reads as TGTGCCACCAGCGGGTTACCCGGGACAGGGGTTACCTCCTACGAGCAGTACTTC. Translated, it gives CATSGLPGTGVTSYEQYF.

The chain employs TRBV6-5 and TRBJ2-1, with TRBD2 matching 7 bases. The CDR3 totals 15 residues. Per germline, CDR1 MNHEY and CDR2 SVGAGI. V lost 2 bases, J lost 5 bases, and 6 bases stayed unmatched. The CDR3 spells CASSYAGEGNNEQFF. The CDR3 DNA reads TGTGCCAGCAGTTACGCGGGAGAGGGGAACAATGAGCAGTTCTTC.

The genes are TRBV30 and TRBJ2-6; D perhaps matches TRBD1 (6 bases). CDR1 is GTSNPN, CDR2 SVGIG, per germline (reference sequence). The CDR3 has 15 amino acids. Trimming cost V 2 bases and J 2 bases, with 10 bases left between them. The CDR3 coding sequence is TGTGCCTGGAGTTTACAGGGAACTGGGGCCAACGTCCTGACTTTC. It yields the protein CAWSLQGTGANVLTF.

This clone was seen only a few times. The rearrangement uses TRBV4-2 and TRBJ2-3; TRBD1 agrees at 7 bases. The CDR3 has 16 amino acids. V shed 4 bases, J shed 2 bases, and the junction held 9 bases outside the gene matches. From germline, CDR1 is LGHNA and CDR2 YNFKEQ. The CDR3 spells CASSPTGTEYTDTQYF. The CDR3 DNA sequence: TGTGCCAGCAGCCCGACCGGGACAGAATACACAGATACGCAGTATTTT.

The chain employs TRBV9 and TRBJ2-3; the D gene is possibly TRBD2 (6 bases). The CDR3 is 16 amino acids. Germline-derived CDR1 and CDR2 are SGDLS and YYNGEE. V was cut by 4 bases and J by 3 bases, with 18 bases left in between. CDR3 sequence reads: CASSPKTDRETDTQYF. The CDR3 coding sequence is TGTGCCAGCAGCCCCAAAACGGACCGGGAGACAGATACGCAGTATTTT.

This clone came up a few times. The chain joins TRBV18 to TRBJ1-1; tentative D call: TRBD1 (6 bases). Germline V CDR1 and CDR2: KGHSH, LQKENI. The CDR3 spans 15 residues. Trimming cost V 3 bases and J 1 base, with 12 bases left between them. The CDR3: CASSPKTGRNTEAFF. CDR3 DNA sequence: TGTGCCAGCTCACCCAAGACAGGACGGAACACTGAAGCTTTCTTT.

The chain is built from TRBV30 and TRBJ1-3; the match to TRBD1 covers 9 bases. V dropped 2 bases and J dropped 2; count of bases not matched to a gene: 4. Germline-derived CDR1 and CDR2 are GTSNPN and SVGIG (reference sequence). CDR3 size: 15 residues. The CDR3 protein is CAWSSTGGPGNTIYF. The CDR3 bases are TGTGCCTGGAGTTCGACAGGGGGACCTGGAAACACCATATATTTT.

The chain recombines TRBV5-4 with TRBJ2-2, with 9 bases identical to TRBD1. The CDR3 length is 16 residues. The germline CDR1 and CDR2 sequences are SGHNT and YYREEE (reference sequence). The V and J ends lost 5 bases and 5 bases, in that order; junction bases with no gene match: 10. DNA for the CDR3: TGTGCCAGCAGGTCAAACCGGGACAGGGCAACCGGGGAGCTGTTTTTT. Its protein product is CASRSNRDRATGELFF.

The chain is built from TRBV4-1 and TRBJ2-3; 12 bases map to TRBD2. Germline-derived CDR1 and CDR2 are MGHRA and YSYEKL. Trimming at V came to 3 bases and at J to 0 bases, leaving 4 bases not matched to a gene. The CDR3 is 17 residues long. CDR3 region: CASSQGTSGLSTDTQYF. Written as DNA, the CDR3 is TGCGCCAGCAGCCAGGGGACTAGCGGGCTGAGCACAGATACGCAGTATTTT.

The chain uses TRBV5-1 and TRBJ2-5; D is possibly TRBD1 (5 bases). The J call is in doubt because the DNA end fits TRBJ2-7 better. The CDR3 loop spans 14 amino acids. CDR1 and CDR2 (germline): SGHRS, YFSETQ. CDR3: CASSLGMDTYEQYF. The CDR3 nucleotides read TGCGCCAGCAGCTTAGGGATGGACACCTACGAGCAGTACTTC.